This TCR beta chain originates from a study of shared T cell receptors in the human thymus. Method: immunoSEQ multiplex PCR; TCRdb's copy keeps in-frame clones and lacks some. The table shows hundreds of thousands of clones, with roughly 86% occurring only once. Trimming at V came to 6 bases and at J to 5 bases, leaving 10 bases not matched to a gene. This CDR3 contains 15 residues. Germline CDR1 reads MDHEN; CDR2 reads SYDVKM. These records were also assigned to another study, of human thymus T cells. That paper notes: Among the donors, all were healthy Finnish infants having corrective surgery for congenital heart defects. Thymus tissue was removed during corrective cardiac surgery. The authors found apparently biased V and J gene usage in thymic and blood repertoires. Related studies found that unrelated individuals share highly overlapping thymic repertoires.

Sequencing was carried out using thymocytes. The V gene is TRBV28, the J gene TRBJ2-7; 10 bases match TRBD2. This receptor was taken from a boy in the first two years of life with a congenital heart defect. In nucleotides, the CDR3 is TGTGCCAGCAGCCAGAGGGGACTAGCGTCGAACGAGCAGTACTTC. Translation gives CASSQRGLASNEQYF. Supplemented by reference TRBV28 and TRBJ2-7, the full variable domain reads DVKVTQSSRYLVKRTGEKVFLECVQDMDHENMFWYRQDPGLGLRLIYFSYDVKMKEKGDIPEGYSVSREKKERFSLILESASTNQTSMYLCASSQRGLASNEQYFGPGTRLTVT.